The 13 T cell receptor beta chains in this list originate from one sample, sequenced in a study of T cell responses to AZD1222 COVID-19 vaccine. Here immunoSEQ multiplex PCR was the method, and the copy in TCRdb shows in-frame clones only, minus some. The table has around 140,000 clones, roughly 93% seen once. Here the sequenced sample was peripheral blood, taken 28 days after the second AZD1222 dose. Source of these receptors: an adult who received the AZD1222 COVID-19 vaccine.

The rearrangement uses TRBV7-9 and TRBJ1-4; possible D gene TRBD1, 5 bases. In germline, CDR1 is SEHNR, CDR2 FQNEAQ (reference sequence). The CDR3 spans 13 residues. Deletions cut 2 bases from V and 7 bases from J, with 8 bases between. In nucleotides, the CDR3 is TGTGCCAGCAGCTTACAAGGGGCTGAAAAACTGTTTTTT. Protein product: CASSLQGAEKLFF.

The chain is built from TRBV10-1 and TRBJ2-3; a weak D match, TRBD2 (6 bases). The CDR3 is made up of 13 amino acids. CDR1 is WNHNN and CDR2 is SYGVQD in the germline V gene (reference sequence). The V gene lost 9 bases and the J gene lost 4 bases, with 14 bases spanning the gap. The CDR3 loop reads CASRTKRPDTQYF. The DNA of the CDR3 is TGCGCCAGTAGGACTAAGAGGCCAGATACGCAGTATTTT.

The chain joins TRBV7-9 to TRBJ2-4; 9 bases map to TRBD1. The CDR3 spans 16 residues. Trimming at V came to 5 bases and at J to 0 bases, leaving 5 bases not matched to a gene. Germline V lookup: CDR1 SEHNR, CDR2 FQNEAQ (reference sequence). The CDR3 is CASSPGQGIAKNIQYF. The CDR3 DNA is TGTGCCAGCAGCCCGGGACAGGGCATAGCCAAAAACATTCAGTACTTC. The whole variable domain, remainder taken from reference TRBV7-9 and TRBJ2-4, is DTGVSQNPRHKITKRGQNVTFRCDPISEHNRLYWYRQTLGQGPEFLTYFQNEAQLEKSRLLSDRFSAERPKGSFSTLEIQRTEQGDSAMYLCASSPGQGIAKNIQYFGAGTRLSVL.

The chain joins TRBV7-9 to TRBJ2-1, with D maybe TRBD1 (5 bases). The germline V gene has CDR1 SEHNR and CDR2 FQNEAQ (reference sequence). V was pared by 1 base and J by 8 bases, with 9 bases between. The CDR3 has 13 amino acids. This CDR3 is CASSLEVGDEQFF. As DNA, the CDR3 is TGTGCCAGCAGCTTAGAGGTAGGGGATGAGCAGTTCTTC.

A single count supports this clone. V gene TRBV7-2 combines with J gene TRBJ2-5, with TRBD2 identical over 11 bases. There are 15 residues in the CDR3. The V and J ends lost 1 base and 12 bases, in that order; junction bases with no gene match: 10. CDR1 is SGHTA, CDR2 FQGNSA, per germline. CDR3 DNA: TGTGCCAGCAGCTTAGGGAGTAGCGGGAGGGCCGGCAAGTACTTC. Its protein is CASSLGSSGRAGKYF. Using reference TRBV7-2 and TRBJ2-5 for the parts outside the CDR3, the full variable domain is GAGVSQSPSNKVTEKGKDVELRCDPISGHTALYWYRQSLGQGLEFLIYFQGNSAPDKSGLPSDRFSAERTGGSVSTLTIQRTQQEDSAVYLCASSLGSSGRAGKYFGPGTRLLVL.

The V and J genes are TRBV19 and TRBJ1-2; possibly TRBD1 for D (6 bases). V was trimmed by 6 bases and J by 2 bases, leaving 13 bases between them. The CDR3 loop spans 14 amino acids. Germline loops: CDR1 LNHDA, CDR2 SQIVND (reference sequence). The CDR3 loop reads CASRRTGQNYGYTF. The CDR3 coding sequence is TGTGCCAGTAGGCGAACTGGACAGAACTATGGCTACACCTTC.

The rearrangement joins TRBV7-9 to TRBJ1-4, with TRBD1 identical over 9 bases. Trimming took 1 base from V and 7 from J; bases not matched to a gene: 7. The CDR3 spans 16 residues. The germline gives CDR1 SEHNR, CDR2 FQNEAQ (reference sequence). The CDR3 sequence is CASSLEGTGKSEKLFF. CDR3 nucleotide sequence: TGTGCCAGCAGCTTAGAGGGGACAGGGAAGAGTGAAAAACTGTTTTTT.

The rearrangement uses TRBV6-5 and TRBJ1-1; D perhaps matches TRBD1 (6 bases). Trimming removed 0 bases from V and 9 bases from J, with 11 bases in between. The CDR3 is made up of 13 amino acids. Germline values: CDR1 MNHEY, CDR2 SVGAGI. For the CDR3, the DNA is TGTGCCAGCAGTTACTCGATTCAGGGGAAAGCTTTCTTT. Amino acids: CASSYSIQGKAFF.

This clone was recorded a few times. The rearrangement uses TRBV9 and TRBJ1-2; no firm D call. This CDR3 spans 12 amino acids. The germline CDR1 and CDR2 sequences are SGDLS and YYNGEE. V lost 4 bases and J lost 4, with 8 bases in between. The CDR3 loop is CASSLIGYGYTF. CDR3 nucleotide sequence: TGTGCCAGCAGCCTTATTGGCTATGGCTACACCTTC. Supplemented by reference TRBV9 and TRBJ1-2, the full variable domain reads DSGVTQTPKHLITATGQRVTLRCSPRSGDLSVYWYQQSLDQGLQFLIQYYNGEERAKGNILERFSAQQFPDLHSELNLSSLELGDSALYFCASSLIGYGYTFGSGTRLTVV.

J is TRBJ2-1 and V is TRBV28; D unresolved. Deletions cut 6 bases from V and 9 bases from J, with 18 bases between. The CDR3 length is 14 residues. Germline assignment: CDR1 MDHEN and CDR2 SYDVKM. Here the CDR3 DNA reads TGTGCCAGCAGGGGAACCCGTCCAGGTGGTGAGCAGTTCTTC. It encodes CASRGTRPGGEQFF. The full variable domain, in which reference TRBV28 and TRBJ2-1 provide the parts outside the CDR3, is DVKVTQSSRYLVKRTGEKVFLECVQDMDHENMFWYRQDPGLGLRLIYFSYDVKMKEKGDIPEGYSVSREKKERFSLILESASTNQTSMYLCASRGTRPGGEQFFGPGTRLTVL.

This clone appeared a single time. The chain has TRBV19 and TRBJ1-2; a weak D match, TRBD1 (5 bases). CDR1 and CDR2 from the germline V gene are LNHDA and SQIVND (reference sequence). Between the trimmed V and J ends, which lost 2 bases and 3 bases, there was a span of 10 bases. The length of the CDR3 is 14 residues. CDR3 in DNA: TGTGCCAGTAGTATAACAGGACTTGACTATGGCTACACCTTC. Its translation: CASSITGLDYGYTF.

The gene calls are TRBV2 and TRBJ2-7, with D possibly matching TRBD1 (6 bases). V was shortened by 1 base and J by 0 bases, with 10 bases between the two germline ends. Germline-derived CDR1 and CDR2 are SNHLY and FYNNEI. This CDR3 spans 15 amino acids. For the CDR3, the DNA is TGTGCCAGCAGTGAAGGAGGGACATCCTCCTACGAGCAGTACTTC. Translation: CASSEGGTSSYEQYF.

This clone was seen a single time. The chain recombines TRBV27 with TRBJ2-5, with D perhaps TRBD2 (5 bases). The CDR3 consists of 15 residues. V lost 5 bases, J lost 2 bases, and 15 bases lay in between. CDR1 is MNHEY and CDR2 is SMNVEV in the germline V gene (reference sequence). The CDR3 protein is CASSQTEATQETQYF. The CDR3 DNA reads TGTGCCAGCAGTCAGACGGAGGCTACACAAGAGACCCAGTACTTC.